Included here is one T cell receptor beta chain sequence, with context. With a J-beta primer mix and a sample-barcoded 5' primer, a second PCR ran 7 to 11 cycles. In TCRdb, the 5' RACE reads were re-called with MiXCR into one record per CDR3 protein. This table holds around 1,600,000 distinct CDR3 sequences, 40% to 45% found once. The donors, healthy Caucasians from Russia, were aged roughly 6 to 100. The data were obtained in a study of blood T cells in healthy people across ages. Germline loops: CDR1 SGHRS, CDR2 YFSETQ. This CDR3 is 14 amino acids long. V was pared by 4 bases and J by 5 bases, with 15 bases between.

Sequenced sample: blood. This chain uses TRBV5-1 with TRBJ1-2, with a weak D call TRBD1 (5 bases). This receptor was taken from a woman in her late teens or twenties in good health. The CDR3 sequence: CASSVATDSYGYTF. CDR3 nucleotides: TGCGCCAGCAGCGTGGCGACAGACTCGTATGGCTACACCTTC. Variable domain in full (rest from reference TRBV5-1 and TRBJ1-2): KAGVTQTPRYLIKTRGQQVTLSCSPISGHRSVSWYQQTPGQGLQFLFEYFSETQRNKGNFPGRFSGRQFSNSRSEMNVSTLELGDSALYLCASSVATDSYGYTFGSGTRLTVV.